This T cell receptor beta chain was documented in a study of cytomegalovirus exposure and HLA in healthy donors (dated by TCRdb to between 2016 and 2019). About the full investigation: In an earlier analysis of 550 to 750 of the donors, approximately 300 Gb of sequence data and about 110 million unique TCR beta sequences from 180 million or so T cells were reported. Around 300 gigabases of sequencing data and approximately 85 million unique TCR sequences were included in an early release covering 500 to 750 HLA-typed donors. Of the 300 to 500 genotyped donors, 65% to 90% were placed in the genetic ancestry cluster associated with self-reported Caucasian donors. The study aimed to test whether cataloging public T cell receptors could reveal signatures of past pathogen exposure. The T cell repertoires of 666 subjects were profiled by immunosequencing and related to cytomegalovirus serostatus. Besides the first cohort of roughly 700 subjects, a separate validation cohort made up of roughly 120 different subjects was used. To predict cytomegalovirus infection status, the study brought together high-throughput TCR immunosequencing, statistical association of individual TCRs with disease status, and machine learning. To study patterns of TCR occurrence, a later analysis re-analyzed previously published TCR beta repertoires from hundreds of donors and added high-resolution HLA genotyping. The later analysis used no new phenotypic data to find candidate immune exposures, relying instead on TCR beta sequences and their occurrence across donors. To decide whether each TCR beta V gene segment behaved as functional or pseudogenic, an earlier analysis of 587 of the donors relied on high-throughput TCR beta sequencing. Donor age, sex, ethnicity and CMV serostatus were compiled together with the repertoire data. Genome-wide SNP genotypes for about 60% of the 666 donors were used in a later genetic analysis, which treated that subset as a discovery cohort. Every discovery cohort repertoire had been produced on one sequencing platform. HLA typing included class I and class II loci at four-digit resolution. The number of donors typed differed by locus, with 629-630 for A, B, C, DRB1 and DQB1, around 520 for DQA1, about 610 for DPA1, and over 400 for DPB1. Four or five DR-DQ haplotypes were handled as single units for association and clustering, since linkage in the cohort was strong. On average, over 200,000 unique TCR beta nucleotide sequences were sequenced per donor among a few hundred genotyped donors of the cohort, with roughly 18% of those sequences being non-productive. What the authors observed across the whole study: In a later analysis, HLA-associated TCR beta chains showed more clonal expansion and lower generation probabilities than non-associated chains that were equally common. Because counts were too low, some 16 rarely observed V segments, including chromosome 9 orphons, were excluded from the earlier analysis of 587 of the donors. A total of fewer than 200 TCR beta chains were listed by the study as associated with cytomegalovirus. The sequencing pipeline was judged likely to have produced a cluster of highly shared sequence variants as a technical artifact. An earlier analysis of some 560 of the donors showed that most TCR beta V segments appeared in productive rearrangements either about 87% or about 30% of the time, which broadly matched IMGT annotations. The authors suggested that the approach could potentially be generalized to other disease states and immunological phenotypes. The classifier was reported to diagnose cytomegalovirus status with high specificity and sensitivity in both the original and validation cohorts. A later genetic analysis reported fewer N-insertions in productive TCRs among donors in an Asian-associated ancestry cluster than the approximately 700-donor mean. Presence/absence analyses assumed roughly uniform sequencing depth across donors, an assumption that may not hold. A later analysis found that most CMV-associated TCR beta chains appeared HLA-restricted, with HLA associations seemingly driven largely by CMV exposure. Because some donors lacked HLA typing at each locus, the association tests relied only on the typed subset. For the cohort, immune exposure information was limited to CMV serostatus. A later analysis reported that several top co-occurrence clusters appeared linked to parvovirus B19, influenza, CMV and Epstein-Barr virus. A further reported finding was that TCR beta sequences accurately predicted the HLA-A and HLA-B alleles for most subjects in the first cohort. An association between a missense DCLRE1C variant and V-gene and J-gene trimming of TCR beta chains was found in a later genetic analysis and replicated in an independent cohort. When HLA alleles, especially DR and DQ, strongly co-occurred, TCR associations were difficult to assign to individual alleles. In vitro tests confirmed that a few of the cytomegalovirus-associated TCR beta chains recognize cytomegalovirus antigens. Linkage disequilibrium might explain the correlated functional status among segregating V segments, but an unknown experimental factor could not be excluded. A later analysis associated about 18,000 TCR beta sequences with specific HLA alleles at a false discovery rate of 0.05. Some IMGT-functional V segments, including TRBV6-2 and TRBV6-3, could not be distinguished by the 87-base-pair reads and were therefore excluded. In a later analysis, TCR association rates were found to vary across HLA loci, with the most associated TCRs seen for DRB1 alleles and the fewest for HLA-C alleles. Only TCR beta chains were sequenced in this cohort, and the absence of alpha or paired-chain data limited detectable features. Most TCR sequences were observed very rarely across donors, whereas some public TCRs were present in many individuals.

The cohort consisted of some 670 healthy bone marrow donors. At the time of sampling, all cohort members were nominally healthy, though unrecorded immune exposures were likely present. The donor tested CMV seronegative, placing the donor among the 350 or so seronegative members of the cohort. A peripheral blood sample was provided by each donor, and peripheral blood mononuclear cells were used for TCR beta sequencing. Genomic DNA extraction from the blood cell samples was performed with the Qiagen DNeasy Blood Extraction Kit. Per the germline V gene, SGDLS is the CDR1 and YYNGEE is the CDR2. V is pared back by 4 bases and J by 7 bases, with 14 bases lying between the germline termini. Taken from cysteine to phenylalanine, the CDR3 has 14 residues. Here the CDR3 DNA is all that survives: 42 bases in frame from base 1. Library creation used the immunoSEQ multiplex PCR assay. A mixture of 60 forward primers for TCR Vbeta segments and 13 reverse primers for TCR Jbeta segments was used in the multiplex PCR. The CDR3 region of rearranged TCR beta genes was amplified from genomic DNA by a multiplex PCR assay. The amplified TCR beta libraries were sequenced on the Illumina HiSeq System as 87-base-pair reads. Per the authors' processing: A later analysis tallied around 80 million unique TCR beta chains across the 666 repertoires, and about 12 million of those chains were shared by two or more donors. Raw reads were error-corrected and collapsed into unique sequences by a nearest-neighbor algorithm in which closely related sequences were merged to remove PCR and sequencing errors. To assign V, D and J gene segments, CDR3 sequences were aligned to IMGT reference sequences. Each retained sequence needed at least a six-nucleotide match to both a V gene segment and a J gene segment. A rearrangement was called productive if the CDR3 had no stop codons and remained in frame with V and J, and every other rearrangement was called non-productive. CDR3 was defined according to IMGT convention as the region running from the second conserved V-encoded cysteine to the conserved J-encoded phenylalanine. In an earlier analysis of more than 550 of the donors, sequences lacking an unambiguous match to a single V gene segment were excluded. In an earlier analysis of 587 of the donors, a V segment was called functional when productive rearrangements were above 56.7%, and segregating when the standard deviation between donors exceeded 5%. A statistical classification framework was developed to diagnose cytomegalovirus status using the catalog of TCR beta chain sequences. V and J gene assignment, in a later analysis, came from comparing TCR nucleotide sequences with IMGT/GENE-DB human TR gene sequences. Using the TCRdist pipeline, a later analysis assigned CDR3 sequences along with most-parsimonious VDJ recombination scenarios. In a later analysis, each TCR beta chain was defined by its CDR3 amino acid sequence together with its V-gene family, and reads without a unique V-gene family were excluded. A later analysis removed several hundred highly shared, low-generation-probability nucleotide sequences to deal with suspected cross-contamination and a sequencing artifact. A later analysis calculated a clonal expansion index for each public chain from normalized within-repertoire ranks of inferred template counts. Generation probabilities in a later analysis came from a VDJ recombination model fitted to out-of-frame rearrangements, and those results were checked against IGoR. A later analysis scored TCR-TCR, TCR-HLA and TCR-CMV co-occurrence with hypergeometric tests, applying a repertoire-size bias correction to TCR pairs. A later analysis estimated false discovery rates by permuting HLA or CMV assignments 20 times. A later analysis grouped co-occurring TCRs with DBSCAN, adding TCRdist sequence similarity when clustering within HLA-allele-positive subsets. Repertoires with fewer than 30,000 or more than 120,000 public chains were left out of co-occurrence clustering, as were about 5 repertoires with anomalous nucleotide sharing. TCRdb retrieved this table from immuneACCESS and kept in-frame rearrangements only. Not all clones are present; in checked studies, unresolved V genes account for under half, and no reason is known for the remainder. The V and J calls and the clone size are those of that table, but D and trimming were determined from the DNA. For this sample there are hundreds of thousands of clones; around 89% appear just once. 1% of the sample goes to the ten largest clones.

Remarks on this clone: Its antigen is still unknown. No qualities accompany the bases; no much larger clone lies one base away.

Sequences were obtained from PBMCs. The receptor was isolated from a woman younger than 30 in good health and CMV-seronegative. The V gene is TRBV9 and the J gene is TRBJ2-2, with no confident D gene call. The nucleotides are TGTGCCAGCAGCATCAATACGGGTGTCGGGGAGCTGTTTTTT. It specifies CASSINTGVGELFF. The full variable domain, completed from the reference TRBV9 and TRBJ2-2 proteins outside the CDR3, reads DSGVTQTPKHLITATGQRVTLRCSPRSGDLSVYWYQQSLDQGLQFLIQYYNGEERAKGNILERFSAQQFPDLHSELNLSSLELGDSALYFCASSINTGVGELFFGEGSRLTVL.